This TCR beta chain appears in the sequencing data of a study of identical twins. Study results and caveats: Analyses based on zero insertions could be partly confounded by invariant MAIT and iNKT cells. Out-of-frame alpha sequences common to twins exhibited a surplus of low generation probability. Sharing of beta out-of-frame sequences by twins showed a weaker excess.

Using its own MiXCR run on the 5' RACE reads, TCRdb lists one record per CDR3 protein. The sample has about 530,000 distinct CDR3 sequences, 20% to 25% seen once. This clonotype was observed a few times. What it binds is not known. This sample was shared with a second study, whose subject was yellow fever vaccine responses in identical twins.

The sequence came from a woman aged 18 to 35 in good health. The sample comprised CD4+ T cells sorted from blood.

The CDR3 DNA reads TGCGCCAGCAGCCAAGCACAGGGGGGACACTACAATGAGCAGTTCTTC. Protein sequence: CASSQAQGGHYNEQFF. This chain links TRBV4-1 with TRBJ2-1; 8 nucleotides match TRBD1. The CDR3 has 16 amino acids. V shed 1 base, J shed 3 bases, and the junction held 5 bases outside the gene matches. Germline CDR1 is MGHRA and CDR2 is YSYEKL.